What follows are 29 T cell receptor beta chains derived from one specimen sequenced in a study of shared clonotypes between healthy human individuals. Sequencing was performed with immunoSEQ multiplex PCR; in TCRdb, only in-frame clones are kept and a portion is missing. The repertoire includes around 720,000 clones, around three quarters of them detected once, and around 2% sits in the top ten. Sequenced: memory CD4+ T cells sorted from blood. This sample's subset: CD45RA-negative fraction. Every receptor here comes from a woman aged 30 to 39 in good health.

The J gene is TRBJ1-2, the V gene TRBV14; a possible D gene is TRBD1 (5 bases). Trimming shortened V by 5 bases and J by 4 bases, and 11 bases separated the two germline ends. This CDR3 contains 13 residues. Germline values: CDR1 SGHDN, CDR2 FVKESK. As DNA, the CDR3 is TGTGCCAGCAGCGAAGGGGCAGTCTATGGCTACACCTTC. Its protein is CASSEGAVYGYTF.

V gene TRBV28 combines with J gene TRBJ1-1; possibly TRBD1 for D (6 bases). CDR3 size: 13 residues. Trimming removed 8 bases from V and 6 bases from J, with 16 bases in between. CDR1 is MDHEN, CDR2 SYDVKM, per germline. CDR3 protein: CASSWGANAEAFF. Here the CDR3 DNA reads TGTGCCAGCTCCTGGGGGGCCAACGCTGAAGCTTTCTTT.

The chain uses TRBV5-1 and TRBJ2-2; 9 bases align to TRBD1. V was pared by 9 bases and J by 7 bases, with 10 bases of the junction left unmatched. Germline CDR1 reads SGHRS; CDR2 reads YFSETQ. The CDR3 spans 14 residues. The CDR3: CATKPGQGVGELFF. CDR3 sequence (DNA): TGCGCCACCAAACCGGGACAGGGAGTCGGGGAGCTGTTTTTT.

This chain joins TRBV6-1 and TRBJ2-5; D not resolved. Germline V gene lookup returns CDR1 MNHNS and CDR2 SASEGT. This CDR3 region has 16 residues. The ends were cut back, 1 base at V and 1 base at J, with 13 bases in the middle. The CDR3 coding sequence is TGTGCCAGCAGTGAAGTGGGCCGGACCTTCCAAGAGACCCAGTACTTC. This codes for CASSEVGRTFQETQYF.

CDR3 region: CAWALRGLQETQYF. CDR3 nucleotides: TGTGCCTGGGCGCTCAGGGGACTTCAAGAGACCCAGTACTTC. The chain employs TRBV30 and TRBJ2-5; D possibly uses TRBD1 or TRBD2 (6 bases each). The CDR3 runs to 14 residues. Germline loops: CDR1 GTSNPN, CDR2 SVGIG (reference sequence). Trimming removed 5 bases from V and 2 bases from J, with 15 bases in between.

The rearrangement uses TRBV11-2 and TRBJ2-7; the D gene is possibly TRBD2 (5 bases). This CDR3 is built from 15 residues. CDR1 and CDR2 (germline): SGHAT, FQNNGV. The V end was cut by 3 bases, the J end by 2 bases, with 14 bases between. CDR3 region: CASSFYRGTTYEQYF. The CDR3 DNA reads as TGTGCCAGCAGCTTTTACCGGGGTACTACCTACGAGCAGTACTTC.

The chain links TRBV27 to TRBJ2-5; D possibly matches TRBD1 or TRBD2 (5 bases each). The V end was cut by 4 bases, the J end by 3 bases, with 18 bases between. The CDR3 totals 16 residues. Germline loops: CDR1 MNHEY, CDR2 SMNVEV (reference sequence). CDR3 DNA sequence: TGTGCCAGCAGTTCGGGACCGAGTTGGCGGGAAGAGACCCAGTACTTC. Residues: CASSSGPSWREETQYF.

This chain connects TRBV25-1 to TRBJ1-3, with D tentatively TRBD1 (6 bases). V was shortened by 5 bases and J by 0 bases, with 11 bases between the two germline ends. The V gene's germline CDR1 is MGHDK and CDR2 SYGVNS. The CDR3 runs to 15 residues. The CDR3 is CASSLDSFSGNTIYF. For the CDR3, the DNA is TGTGCCAGCAGTCTGGACAGTTTCTCTGGAAACACCATATATTTT. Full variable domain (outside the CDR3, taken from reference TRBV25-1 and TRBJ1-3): EADIYQTPRYLVIGTGKKITLECSQTMGHDKMYWYQQDPGMELHLIHYSYGVNSTEKGDLSSESTVSRIRTEHFPLTLESARPSHTSQYLCASSLDSFSGNTIYFGEGSWLTVV.

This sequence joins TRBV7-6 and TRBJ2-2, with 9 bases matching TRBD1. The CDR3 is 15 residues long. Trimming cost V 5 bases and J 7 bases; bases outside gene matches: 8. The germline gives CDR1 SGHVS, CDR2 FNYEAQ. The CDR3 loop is CASSGTGGVNGELFF. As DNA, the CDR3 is TGTGCCAGCAGCGGAACAGGGGGCGTGAACGGGGAGCTGTTTTTT.

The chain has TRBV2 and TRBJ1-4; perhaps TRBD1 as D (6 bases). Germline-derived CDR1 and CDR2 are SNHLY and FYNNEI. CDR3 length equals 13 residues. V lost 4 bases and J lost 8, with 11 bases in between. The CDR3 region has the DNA TGTGCCAGCAGTGGAGGGGGGCGAGAAAAACTGTTTTTT. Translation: CASSGGGREKLFF.

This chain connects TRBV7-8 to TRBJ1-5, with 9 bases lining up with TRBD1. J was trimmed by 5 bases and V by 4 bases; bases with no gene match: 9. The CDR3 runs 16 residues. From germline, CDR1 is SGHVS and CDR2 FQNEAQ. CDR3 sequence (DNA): TGTGCCAGCAGCTCGCTAGAGACAGGGGGTTATCAGCCCCAGCATTTT. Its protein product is CASSSLETGGYQPQHF.

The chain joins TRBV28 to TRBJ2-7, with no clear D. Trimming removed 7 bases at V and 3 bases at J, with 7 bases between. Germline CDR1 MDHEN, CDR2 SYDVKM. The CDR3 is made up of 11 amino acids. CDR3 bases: TGTGCCAGCAAACACTTCTACGAGCAGTACTTC. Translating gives CASKHFYEQYF.

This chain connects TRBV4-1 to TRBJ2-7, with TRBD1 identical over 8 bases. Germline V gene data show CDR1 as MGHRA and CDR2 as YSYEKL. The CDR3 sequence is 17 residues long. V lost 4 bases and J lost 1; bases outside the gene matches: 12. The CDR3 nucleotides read TGCGCCAGCAGCCCACAGGGGGAGCGGCTCAAATCCTACGAGCAGTACTTC. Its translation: CASSPQGERLKSYEQYF.

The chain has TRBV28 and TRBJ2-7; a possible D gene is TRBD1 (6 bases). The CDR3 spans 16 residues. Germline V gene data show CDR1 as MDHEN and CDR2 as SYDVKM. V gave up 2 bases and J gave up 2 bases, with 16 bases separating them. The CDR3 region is CASSLPLLDRTYEQYF. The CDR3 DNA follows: TGTGCCAGCAGTTTACCCCTACTCGACAGGACCTACGAGCAGTACTTC.

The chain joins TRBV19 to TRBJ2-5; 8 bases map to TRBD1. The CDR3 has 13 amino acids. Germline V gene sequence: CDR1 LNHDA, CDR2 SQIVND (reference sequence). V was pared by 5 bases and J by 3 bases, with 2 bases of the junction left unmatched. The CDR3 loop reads CASSLGQEETQYF. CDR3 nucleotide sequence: TGTGCCAGTAGTTTGGGACAGGAAGAGACCCAGTACTTC.

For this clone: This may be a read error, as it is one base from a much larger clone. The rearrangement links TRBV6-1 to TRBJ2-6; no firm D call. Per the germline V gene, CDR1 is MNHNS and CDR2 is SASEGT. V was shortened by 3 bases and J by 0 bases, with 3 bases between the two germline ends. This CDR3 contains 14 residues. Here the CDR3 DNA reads TGTGCCAGCAGTGACCACTCTGGGGCCAACGTCCTGACTTTC. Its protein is CASSDHSGANVLTF.

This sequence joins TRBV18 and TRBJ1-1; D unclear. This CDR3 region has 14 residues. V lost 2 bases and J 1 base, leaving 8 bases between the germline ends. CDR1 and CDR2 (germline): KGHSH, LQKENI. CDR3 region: CASSPLAQNTEAFF. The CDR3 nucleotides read TGTGCCAGCTCACCATTGGCACAGAACACTGAAGCTTTCTTT.

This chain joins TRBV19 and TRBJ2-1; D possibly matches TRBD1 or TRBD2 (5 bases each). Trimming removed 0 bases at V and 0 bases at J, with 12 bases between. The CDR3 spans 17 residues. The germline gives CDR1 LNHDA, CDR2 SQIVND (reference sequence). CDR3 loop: CASSIDFGATSYNEQFF. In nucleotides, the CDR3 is TGTGCCAGTAGTATAGATTTCGGGGCGACCTCCTACAATGAGCAGTTCTTC.

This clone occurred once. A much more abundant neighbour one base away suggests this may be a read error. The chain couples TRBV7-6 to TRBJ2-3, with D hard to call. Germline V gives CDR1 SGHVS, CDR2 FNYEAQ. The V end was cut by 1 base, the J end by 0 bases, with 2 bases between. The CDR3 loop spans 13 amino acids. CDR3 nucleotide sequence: TGTGCCAGCAGCTTAGACAGCACAGATACGCAGTATTTT. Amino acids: CASSLDSTDTQYF.

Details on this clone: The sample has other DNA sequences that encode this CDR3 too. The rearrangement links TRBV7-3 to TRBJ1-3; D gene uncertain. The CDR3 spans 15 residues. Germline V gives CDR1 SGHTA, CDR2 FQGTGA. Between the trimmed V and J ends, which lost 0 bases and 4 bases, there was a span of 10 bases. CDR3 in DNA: TGTGCCAGCAGCTTAACTGGAGGTGGGGGAAACACCATATATTTT. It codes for CASSLTGGGGNTIYF.

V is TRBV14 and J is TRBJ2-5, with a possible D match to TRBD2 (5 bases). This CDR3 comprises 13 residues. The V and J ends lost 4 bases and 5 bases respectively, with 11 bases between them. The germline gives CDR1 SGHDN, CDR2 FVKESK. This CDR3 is CASSRGLGETQYF. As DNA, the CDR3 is TGTGCCAGCAGCCGAGGACTTGGGGAGACCCAGTACTTC. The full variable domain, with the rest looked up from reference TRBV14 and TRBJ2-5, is EAGVTQFPSHSVIEKGQTVTLRCDPISGHDNLYWYRRVMGKEIKFLLHFVKESKQDESGMPNNRFLAERTGGTYSTLKVQPAELEDSGVYFCASSRGLGETQYFGPGTRLLVL.

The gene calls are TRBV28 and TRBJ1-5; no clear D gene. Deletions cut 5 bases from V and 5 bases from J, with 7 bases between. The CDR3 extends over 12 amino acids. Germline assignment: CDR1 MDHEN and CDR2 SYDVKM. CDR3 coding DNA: TGTGCCAGCAGTGGGGAAGATCAGCCCCAGCATTTT. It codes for CASSGEDQPQHF.

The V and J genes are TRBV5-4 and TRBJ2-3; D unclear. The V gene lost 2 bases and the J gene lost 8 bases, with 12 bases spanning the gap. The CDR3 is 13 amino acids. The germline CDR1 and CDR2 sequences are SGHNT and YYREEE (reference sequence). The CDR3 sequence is CASSFLDWSTQYF. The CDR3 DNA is TGTGCCAGCAGCTTCCTAGACTGGAGTACGCAGTATTTT.

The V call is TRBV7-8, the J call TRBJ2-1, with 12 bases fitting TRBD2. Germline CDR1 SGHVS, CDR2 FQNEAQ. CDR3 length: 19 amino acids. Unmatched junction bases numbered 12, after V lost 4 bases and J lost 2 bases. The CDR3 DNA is TGTGCCAGCAGCTCACAGTCTAGCGGGAGGGCCCGCACCTACAATGAGCAGTTCTTC. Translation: CASSSQSSGRARTYNEQFF.

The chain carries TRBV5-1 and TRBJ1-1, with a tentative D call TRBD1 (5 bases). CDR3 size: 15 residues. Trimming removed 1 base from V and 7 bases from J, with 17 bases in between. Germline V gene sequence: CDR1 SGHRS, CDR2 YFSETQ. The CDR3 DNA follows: TGCGCCAGCAGCTTGCAGTGGAGGGGTCATGTTGAAGCTTTCTTT. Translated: CASSLQWRGHVEAFF.

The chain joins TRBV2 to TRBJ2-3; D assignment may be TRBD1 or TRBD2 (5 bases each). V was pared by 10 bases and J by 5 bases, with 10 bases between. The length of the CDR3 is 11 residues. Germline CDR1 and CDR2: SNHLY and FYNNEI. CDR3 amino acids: CATRGEDTQYF. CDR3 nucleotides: TGTGCCACCCGAGGGGAAGATACGCAGTATTTT.

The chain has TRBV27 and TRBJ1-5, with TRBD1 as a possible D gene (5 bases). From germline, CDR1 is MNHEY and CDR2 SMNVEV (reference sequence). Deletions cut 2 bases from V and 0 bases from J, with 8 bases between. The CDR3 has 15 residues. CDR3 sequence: CASSLGGYSNQPQHF. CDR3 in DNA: TGTGCCAGCAGTTTAGGGGGGTATAGCAATCAGCCCCAGCATTTT.

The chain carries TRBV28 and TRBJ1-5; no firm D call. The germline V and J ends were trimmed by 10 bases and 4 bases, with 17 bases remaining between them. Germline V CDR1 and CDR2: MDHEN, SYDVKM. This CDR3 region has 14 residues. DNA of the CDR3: TGTGCCACCGGTTATGATTTGGATAATCAGCCCCAGCATTTT. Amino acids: CATGYDLDNQPQHF.

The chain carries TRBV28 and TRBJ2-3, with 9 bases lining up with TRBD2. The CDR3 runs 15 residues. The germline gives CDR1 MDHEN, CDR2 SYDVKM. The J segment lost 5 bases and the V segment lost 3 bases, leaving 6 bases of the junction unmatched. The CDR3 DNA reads TGTGCCAGCAGTTTTTGGGCGGGAGGGAAAGATACGCAGTATTTT. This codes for CASSFWAGGKDTQYF.